The rows below give T cell receptor beta chains drawn from one sample of a study of blood T cells in healthy people across ages. Each CDR3 protein gets one entry after TCRdb re-called the 5' RACE reads with MiXCR. The sample holds over 700,000 distinct CDR3 sequences; more than 20% are singletons and the top ten take 9.4%. The same data also went into a second study, on T cells of mothers and their children.

The sequenced material came from blood. The receptors were sampled from a boy under 18 in good health. CDR3s include the opening cysteine and the closing phenylalanine or tryptophan. D genes are given only for firm matches. The listing skips clone size in some rows; elsewhere it reads once, few, many or a size class.

D	V	size	J	DNA	CDR3
.	TRBV29-1	.	TRBJ1-4	TGCAGCGTTGAAGATGGAGGTAATAATGAAAAACTGTTTTTT	CSVEDGGNNEKLFF
TRBD1	TRBV7-9	.	TRBJ2-7	TGTGCCAGCAGCTTTGGACAGGGGGTGTTTTACGAGCAGTACTTC	CASSFGQGVFYEQYF
TRBD1	TRBV7-9	.	TRBJ1-4	TGTGCCAGCAGCTTGGCCGGGACAGGGATTGAAAAACTGTTTTTT	CASSLAGTGIEKLFF
TRBD2	TRBV13	few	TRBJ2-1	TGTGCCAGCAGCTGGACTAGCGGGGGGCCAACCCACAATGAGCAGTTCTTC	CASSWTSGGPTHNEQFF
.	TRBV7-2	many	TRBJ1-2	TGTGCCAGCAGCCTCAGTCGAGGCTACACCTTC	CASSLSRGYTF
TRBD1	TRBV10-3	.	TRBJ1-1	TGTGCCATTGGGACAGGGGGTATTGGTACTGAAGCTTTCTTT	CAIGTGGIGTEAFF
TRBD1	TRBV4-2	.	TRBJ2-7	TGTGCCAGCAGCCATTTACCGGGACAGAGTTACGAGCAGTACTTC	CASSHLPGQSYEQYF
TRBD2	TRBV25-1	.	TRBJ2-1	TGTGCCAGCAGTGAAACGAGCGGGAGAAATGAGCAGTTCTTC	CASSETSGRNEQFF
.	TRBV12-5	.	TRBJ2-7	TGTGCTAGTGGCCCCCCGGGTACTAGTATCCTCTACGAGCAGTACTTC	CASGPPGTSILYEQYF
.	TRBV7-2	few	TRBJ2-1	TGTGCCAGCAGCTTACCCAGCCCCAGTGAGCAGTTCTTC	CASSLPSPSEQFF
TRBD1	TRBV20-1	few	TRBJ2-5	TGCAGTGCTCCGGGACAGGGAACTCCGGAAGAGACCCAGTACTTC	CSAPGQGTPEETQYF
.	TRBV20-1	.	TRBJ2-7	TGCAGTGCTAGAGCGGCTGAAGCGCCCTCCTACGAGCAGTACTTC	CSARAAEAPSYEQYF
.	TRBV14	.	TRBJ1-1	TGTGCCAGCAGCCAGCGGGGGATGAACACTGAAGCTTTCTTT	CASSQRGMNTEAFF
.	TRBV4-2	.	TRBJ2-5	TGTGCCAGCAGCCAAGATGAACTAGGAGAGACCCAGTACTTC	CASSQDELGETQYF
.	TRBV10-3	.	TRBJ2-7	TGTGCCATCGAGAACGGAACCTCCTACGAGCAGTACTTC	CAIENGTSYEQYF
.	TRBV20-1	.	TRBJ2-7	TGCAGTGCTGCCGGACTGAACTCCTACGAGCAGTACTTC	CSAAGLNSYEQYF
.	TRBV7-2	.	TRBJ2-2	TGTGCCAGCAGCTTAGGTGCCGGGCCCACAGGGACAGGGGAGCTGTTTTTT	CASSLGAGPTGTGELFF
TRBD1	TRBV6-1	many	TRBJ2-4	TGTGCCAGCAGTGAATTGACAGGGAAGTACATTCAGTACTTC	CASSELTGKYIQYF
TRBD1	TRBV5-1	.	TRBJ1-4	TGCGCCAGCAGCAATCGACAGGGTTCAACTAATGAAAAACTGTTTTTT	CASSNRQGSTNEKLFF
TRBD2	TRBV20-1	.	TRBJ2-1	TGCAGTGCTAAGGGACTAGCGAACTACAATGAGCAGTTCTTC	CSAKGLANYNEQFF
.	TRBV29-1	.	TRBJ2-3	TGCAGCGTTGCGTCCGAGGAAGATACGCAGTATTTT	CSVASEEDTQYF
.	TRBV28	.	TRBJ1-6	TGTGCCAGCAGTATCCCGACTAATTCACCCCTCCACTTT	CASSIPTNSPLHF
.	TRBV7-2	.	TRBJ2-1	TGTGCCAGCAGCGTCCGGACCACCGAAAACCGGCAGTTCTTC	CASSVRTTENRQFF
.	TRBV7-2	few	TRBJ2-4	TGTGCCAGCAGCTTAGGTGGCAGTCAAAACATTCAGTACTTC	CASSLGGSQNIQYF
.	TRBV2	few	TRBJ2-6	TGTGCCAGCAGTGAAGCGCTTCCGGGGTCCGGGGCCAACGTCCTGACTTTC	CASSEALPGSGANVLTF
.	TRBV6-5	few	TRBJ2-1	TGTGCCAGCAGGGAATCGAGCTCCTACAATGAGCAGTTCTTC	CASRESSSYNEQFF
TRBD2	TRBV29-1	.	TRBJ2-2	TGCAGCGTTGCGGGACTAGCGGAGACCGGGGAGCTGTTTTTT	CSVAGLAETGELFF
.	TRBV24-1	.	TRBJ2-1	TGTGCCACCAGTGTCGCAGGGCTAGACAATGAGCAGTTCTTC	CATSVAGLDNEQFF
.	TRBV6-2/TRBV6-3	.	TRBJ2-5	TGTGCCAGCAGTTATACGGGGAAACAAGAGACCCAGTACTTC	CASSYTGKQETQYF
.	TRBV6-1	.	TRBJ1-2	TGTGCCAGCAGGTCTACTAAGGGCTACACCTTC	CASRSTKGYTF
TRBD1	TRBV7-8	few	TRBJ1-2	TGTGCCAGCAGCTTCCGGGGACAGGGTTCCTTCTATGGCTACACCTTC	CASSFRGQGSFYGYTF
.	TRBV28	.	TRBJ2-5	TGTGCCAGCAGTTTTACGGGGCTCGAAGAGACCCAGTACTTC	CASSFTGLEETQYF
.	TRBV9	.	TRBJ2-2	TGTGCCAGCAGCCCCCTGGGGTGGAGGACCGGGGAGCTGTTTTTT	CASSPLGWRTGELFF
TRBD1	TRBV13	few	TRBJ2-3	TGTGCCAGCAGCTTACCGTTCGTGGGACAGGGTACAGATACGCAGTATTTT	CASSLPFVGQGTDTQYF
.	TRBV19	few	TRBJ2-2	TGTGCCAGTAGTCTTCGGACGGACACCGGGGAGCTGTTTTTT	CASSLRTDTGELFF
TRBD1	TRBV5-5	few	TRBJ1-4	TGTGCCAGCAGCGTCCAGGGGGTTGAGGAAAAACTGTTTTTT	CASSVQGVEEKLFF
TRBD1	TRBV29-1	.	TRBJ2-7	TGCAGCGTCGCCAGACAGGGGACCTACGAGCAGTACTTC	CSVARQGTYEQYF
.	TRBV6-6	few	TRBJ2-1	TGTGCCAGCAGTCAGGGTCCCCTAAGAAACAATGAGCAGTTCTTC	CASSQGPLRNNEQFF
TRBD2	TRBV7-2	.	TRBJ2-3	TGTGCCAGTGGACTAGCGGGGGGAAACACAGATACGCAGTATTTT	CASGLAGGNTDTQYF